The 27 T cell receptor beta chains presented below share a single source sample, sequenced in a study of type 1 regulatory T cells. MiXCR was run by TCRdb on the reads, yielding one entry per CDR3 protein. The table includes approximately 97,000 distinct CDR3 sequences, around 30% detected once. Sequenced input: CD4+ T cells, either the whole sample or a sorted fraction (not recorded which). These receptors were taken from a human donor in good health.

This clonotype was seen only a few times. V usage is TRBV7-2 and J usage is TRBJ2-3; D perhaps matches TRBD2 (7 bases). The V gene lost 3 bases and the J gene lost 8 bases, with 15 bases spanning the gap. The CDR3 sequence is 14 residues long. CDR1 is SGHTA and CDR2 is FQGNSA in the germline V gene. CDR3 in DNA: TGTGCCAGCAGCTTTAGGGAGGGAGGGGGTACGCAGTATTTT. As protein: CASSFREGGGTQYF.

The chain is built from TRBV24-1 and TRBJ1-5; tentative D call: TRBD1 (6 bases). Per the germline V gene, CDR1 is KGHDR and CDR2 is SFDVKD. This CDR3 is built from 20 residues. V gave up 0 bases and J gave up 3 bases, with 23 bases separating them. The CDR3 protein is CATSDLTDRRSPIPNQPQHF. DNA for the CDR3: TGTGCCACCAGTGATTTGACCGACAGGCGAAGTCCTATCCCCAATCAGCCCCAGCATTTT.

The chain has TRBV5-1 and TRBJ1-2; D is perhaps TRBD1 (5 bases). Germline lookup yields CDR1 SGHRS and CDR2 YFSETQ. This CDR3 comprises 15 residues. V was cut by 0 bases and J by 0 bases, with 9 bases left in between. The CDR3 sequence is CASSLDAGSNYGYTF. The CDR3 nucleotides are TGCGCCAGCAGCTTGGATGCAGGGTCTAACTATGGCTACACCTTC.

This clonotype came up a few times. V is TRBV27 and J is TRBJ1-1; D remains ambiguous. Trimming shortened V by 1 base and J by 4 bases, and 10 bases separated the two germline ends. The CDR3 is 14 residues long. Germline CDR1 reads MNHEY; CDR2 reads SMNVEV (reference sequence). CDR3 in DNA: TGTGCCAGCAGTTTATATGGGAGTCGCACTGAAGCTTTCTTT. It encodes CASSLYGSRTEAFF.

The chain is built from TRBV4-1 and TRBJ2-7; 10 bases line up with TRBD1. From germline, CDR1 is MGHRA and CDR2 YSYEKL. Germline trimming cut 1 base from V and 13 bases from J; bases unmatched to any gene: 13. The CDR3 consists of 15 residues. The CDR3 nucleotides read TGCGCCAGCAGCCAAGCTTCAGACAGGGGGCGGATCTTCTACTTC. It is translated as CASSQASDRGRIFYF.

The chain has TRBV20-1 and TRBJ2-1, with D maybe TRBD2 (6 bases). Trimming removed 6 bases from V and 5 bases from J, with 14 bases in between. This CDR3 region has 13 residues. Germline V CDR1 and CDR2: DFQATT, SNEGSKA (reference sequence). CDR3 coding DNA: TGCAGTGCAGCTAGGACTACCGACAATGAGCAGTTCTTC. This codes for CSAARTTDNEQFF.

This clonotype was seen a handful of times. The CDR3 DNA reads as TGTGCCAGCAGCTTGGGGCAGGGGGTGCGCTACGAGCAGTACTTC. Protein: CASSLGQGVRYEQYF. This chain joins TRBV5-4 and TRBJ2-7; 7 positions agree with TRBD1. The V gene end was trimmed by 0 bases and the J gene end by 3 bases; junction bases not matched to a gene: 6. Germline assignment: CDR1 SGHNT and CDR2 YYREEE (reference sequence). The CDR3 sequence is 15 residues long. Full variable domain (missing parts from reference TRBV5-4 and TRBJ2-7): ETGVTQSPTHLIKTRGQQVTLRCSSQSGHNTVSWYQQALGQGPQFIFQYYREEENGRGNFPPRFSGLQFPNYSSELNVNALELDDSALYLCASSLGQGVRYEQYFGPGTRLTVT.

The sample holds a few counts of this clonotype. This rearrangement joins TRBV5-5 to TRBJ2-7; 10 nucleotides align to TRBD2. From germline, CDR1 is SGHKS and CDR2 YYEKEE (reference sequence). The CDR3 contains 17 residues. J was trimmed by 2 bases and V by 3 bases; bases with no gene match: 11. The CDR3 coding sequence is TGTGCCAGCAGCTGGAGGCTAGCGGGAGTTTTCGCCTACGAGCAGTACTTC. Protein: CASSWRLAGVFAYEQYF.

This chain joins TRBV6-5 and TRBJ2-2; 7 bases map to TRBD1. Germline V gene data show CDR1 as MNHEY and CDR2 as SVGAGI. The CDR3 is made up of 15 amino acids. The V gene end was trimmed by 6 bases and the J gene end by 5 bases; junction bases not matched to a gene: 9. CDR3: CASSRQGTGTGELFF. CDR3 coding DNA: TGTGCCAGCAGCCGACAGGGTACGGGAACCGGGGAGCTGTTTTTT.

This clonotype was recorded once. J is TRBJ2-7 and V is TRBV7-2; D might be TRBD1 (5 bases). The CDR3 has 14 amino acids. CDR1 SGHTA and CDR2 FQGNSA come from the germline V gene. V was clipped by 1 base and J by 6 bases, with 13 bases between them. CDR3 nucleotides: TGTGCCAGCAGCTTAGTCAGGGTGCGTGGCGAGCAGTACTTC. Protein sequence: CASSLVRVRGEQYF.

This clonotype has just a few counts. V usage is TRBV20-1 and J usage is TRBJ2-1; 7 nucleotides align to TRBD2. CDR1 and CDR2 (germline): DFQATT, SNEGSKA (reference sequence). V shed 7 bases and J 4 bases; nucleotides not matched to a gene: 7. The CDR3 is made up of 13 amino acids. The CDR3 bases are TGCAGTGTCGCCGGCGGGAGTTACAATGAGCAGTTCTTC. Its translation is CSVAGGSYNEQFF.

The rearrangement uses TRBV20-1 and TRBJ2-4; D is perhaps TRBD2 (5 bases). Between the trimmed V and J ends, which lost 6 bases and 1 base, there was a span of 10 bases. Germline V CDR1 and CDR2: DFQATT, SNEGSKA (reference sequence). There are 13 residues in the CDR3. The CDR3 DNA reads as TGCAGTGCCCTCCGGGGTGCCAAAAACATTCAGTACTTC. Amino acid sequence: CSALRGAKNIQYF.

This chain joins TRBV6-2 or TRBV6-3 and TRBJ2-1; 7 nucleotides line up with TRBD1. The CDR3 totals 17 residues. Germline CDR1 and CDR2: MNHEY and SVGEGT. V shed 5 bases, J shed 6 bases, and the junction held 16 bases outside the gene matches. In DNA form, the CDR3 reads TGTGCCAGCAGTCCGCACCGGAAAGGGGGCGTCAGCAATGAGCAGTTCTTC. It is translated as CASSPHRKGGVSNEQFF.

V and J are TRBV5-1 and TRBJ2-3; D call uncertain. The V gene's germline CDR1 is SGHRS and CDR2 YFSETQ. The CDR3 consists of 14 residues. Deletions cut 7 bases from V and 0 bases from J, with 12 bases between. In DNA form, the CDR3 reads TGCGCCAGCGGTCGGAAACCTAGCACAGATACGCAGTATTTT. Residues: CASGRKPSTDTQYF.

This clonotype was counted between two and nine times. The chain recombines TRBV3-1 with TRBJ1-6; D ambiguous. Germline loops: CDR1 LGHDT, CDR2 YNNKEL (reference sequence). V was clipped by 3 bases and J by 7 bases, with 16 bases between them. There are 16 residues in the CDR3. DNA of the CDR3: TGTGCCAGCAGCCAGGGAGGAGGCGGGCGCAATTCACCCCTCCACTTT. Its protein product is CASSQGGGGRNSPLHF.

This clonotype has a handful of counts. V usage is TRBV5-1 and J usage is TRBJ1-1, with D possibly matching TRBD1 (5 bases). Germline V lookup: CDR1 SGHRS, CDR2 YFSETQ. Trimming cost V 0 bases and J 1 base, with 22 bases left between them. The length of the CDR3 is 19 residues. The CDR3 sequence is CASSLGGLGRGGSNTEAFF. In DNA form, the CDR3 reads TGCGCCAGCAGCTTGGGGGGACTGGGGCGTGGCGGATCGAACACTGAAGCTTTCTTT.

The V gene is TRBV7-9, the J gene TRBJ2-1; TRBD2 matches 9 bases. J gave up 8 bases and V 1 base, and 12 bases lay outside the gene matches. CDR3 length: 17 residues. The germline gives CDR1 SEHNR, CDR2 FQNEAQ (reference sequence). The CDR3 is CASSLVIDSGSLYEQFF. The CDR3 region has the DNA TGTGCCAGCAGCTTAGTTATCGATAGCGGGAGTCTATATGAGCAGTTCTTC.

The table lists this clonotype with a few counts. The chain combines TRBV28 with TRBJ2-1; 9 nucleotides line up with TRBD1. Germline V gives CDR1 MDHEN, CDR2 SYDVKM. The CDR3 extends over 16 amino acids. Trimming at V came to 6 bases and at J to 1 base, leaving 7 bases not matched to a gene. CDR3 protein: CASSLGTGSSYNEQFF. The CDR3 DNA follows: TGTGCCAGCAGCCTCGGGACAGGGAGTTCCTACAATGAGCAGTTCTTC. The full variable domain, rest sourced from reference TRBV28 and TRBJ2-1, is DVKVTQSSRYLVKRTGEKVFLECVQDMDHENMFWYRQDPGLGLRLIYFSYDVKMKEKGDIPEGYSVSREKKERFSLILESASTNQTSMYLCASSLGTGSSYNEQFFGPGTRLTVL.

The CDR3 loop reads CAGSLGGEGTDTQYF. The CDR3 DNA follows: TGTGCCGGGAGTCTCGGGGGAGAGGGGACAGATACGCAGTATTTT. The chain combines TRBV2 with TRBJ2-3; D possibly corresponds to TRBD2 (6 bases). V lost 11 bases and J lost 3, with 21 bases in between. This CDR3 comprises 15 residues. CDR1 and CDR2 (germline): SNHLY, FYNNEI.

V and J are TRBV7-3 and TRBJ2-3, with 7 bases identical to TRBD2. The germline gives CDR1 SGHTA, CDR2 FQGTGA. CDR3 length: 17 residues. J lost 5 bases, V lost 2 bases, and 13 bases had no gene match. DNA for the CDR3: TGTGCCAGCAGCTTAGGGGTTCCTAGCGGTAGACAAGATACGCAGTATTTT. Its protein product is CASSLGVPSGRQDTQYF.

This chain connects TRBV20-1 to TRBJ2-1; 8 positions match TRBD2. The CDR3 length is 16 residues. In germline, CDR1 is DFQATT, CDR2 SNEGSKA (reference sequence). Trimming removed 6 bases from V and 7 bases from J; junction bases left unmatched: 17. The CDR3, as DNA: TGCAGTGCCCCGGATCTAGGACTAGCCCCCGGGAATGAGCAGTTCTTC. As protein: CSAPDLGLAPGNEQFF.

The chain combines TRBV5-4 with TRBJ2-5; 8 bases match TRBD2. Germline V gene sequence: CDR1 SGHNT, CDR2 YYREEE (reference sequence). The V segment lost 4 bases and the J segment 5 bases; nucleotides outside the gene matches: 4. The CDR3 spans 13 residues. CDR3 DNA: TGTGCCAGCAGCCCTCGGGGGGGCGAGACCCAGTACTTC. Protein product: CASSPRGGETQYF.

J is TRBJ1-1 and V is TRBV20-1; D not resolved. V lost 6 bases, J lost 0 bases, and 11 bases lay in between. Looked up from germline, CDR1 is DFQATT and CDR2 is SNEGSKA (reference sequence). The CDR3 totals 13 residues. Here the CDR3 DNA reads TGCAGTGCCCGAGGACCGCTGAACACTGAAGCTTTCTTT. Translated: CSARGPLNTEAFF.

This clonotype was found a few times. The J gene is TRBJ2-2, the V gene TRBV28; the match to TRBD1 covers 8 bases. The CDR3 is made up of 14 amino acids. The junction had 4 bases not matched to a gene; V was cut back by 1 base and J by 9 bases. Germline-derived CDR1 and CDR2 are MDHEN and SYDVKM. CDR3: CASSLSQGARELFF. CDR3 nucleotides: TGTGCCAGCAGTTTATCGCAGGGGGCTAGGGAGCTGTTTTTT.

This clonotype was seen more than once but under ten times. The V and J genes are TRBV20-1 and TRBJ2-1; 9 bases match TRBD2. Germline CDR1 DFQATT, CDR2 SNEGSKA (reference sequence). With V trimmed by 5 bases and J by 1 base, 3 bases remained unmatched. The CDR3 length is 14 residues. CDR3 residues: CSAASGMSYNEQFF. The CDR3 DNA sequence: TGCAGTGCTGCTAGCGGGATGTCCTACAATGAGCAGTTCTTC.

In its sample, this clonotype was seen a few times. The chain combines TRBV3-1 with TRBJ1-5; no definite D call. Germline V gene sequence: CDR1 LGHDT, CDR2 YNNKEL (reference sequence). This CDR3 contains 15 residues. The V gene lost 1 base and the J gene lost 0 bases, with 7 bases spanning the gap. Here the CDR3 DNA reads TGTGCCAGCAGCCAAGGAGGAAATAGCAATCAGCCCCAGCATTTT. As protein: CASSQGGNSNQPQHF. The whole variable domain, remainder taken from reference TRBV3-1 and TRBJ1-5, is DTAVSQTPKYLVTQMGNDKSIKCEQNLGHDTMYWYKQDSKKFLKIMFSYNNKELIINETVPNRFSPKSPDKAHLNLHINSLELGDSAVYFCASSQGGNSNQPQHFGDGTRLSIL.

In this sample, this clonotype turned up a few times. The CDR3: CASSFNSGGNEQFF. The CDR3 coding sequence is TGTGCCAGCAGCTTTAATAGTGGGGGCAATGAGCAGTTCTTC. The rearrangement joins TRBV7-8 to TRBJ2-1, with D perhaps being TRBD1 or TRBD2 (5 bases each). Germline loops: CDR1 SGHVS, CDR2 FQNEAQ. The germline V and J ends were trimmed by 3 bases and 6 bases, with 12 bases remaining between them. The CDR3 has 14 residues.